The 16 T cell receptor beta chains listed next were all sequenced from one sample in a study of cytomegalovirus exposure and HLA in healthy donors. 60 Vbeta and 13 Jbeta primers were used in PCR. Clones were read by immunoSEQ multiplex PCR, and TCRdb kept only the in-frame ones, dropping some. This repertoire includes 200,000 to 250,000 clones. Source material: PBMCs. The receptors were gathered from a girl aged 2 to 9 in good health and CMV-seropositive.

The chain employs TRBV23-1 and TRBJ2-1, with D tentatively TRBD1 (6 bases). TRBV23-1 has ORF status, its function being uncertain. This CDR3 comprises 17 residues. The V and J ends lost 1 base and 5 bases respectively, with 18 bases between them. The CDR3 DNA sequence: TGCGCCAGCAGTCAATTTCAGGGGCCAAGGATACACAATGAGCAGTTCTTC. It codes for CASSQFQGPRIHNEQFF.

The chain uses TRBV27 and TRBJ1-5, with 11 bases aligning to TRBD1. The germline V gene has CDR1 MNHEY and CDR2 SMNVEV (reference sequence). There are 15 residues in the CDR3. J gave up 7 bases and V 5 bases, and 7 bases lay outside the gene matches. CDR3 amino acids: CASSPRTGGGQPQHF. The CDR3 DNA sequence: TGTGCCAGCAGTCCTCGGACAGGGGGCGGACAGCCCCAGCATTTT.

The chain joins TRBV9 to TRBJ1-1; 8 bases line up with TRBD1. From germline, CDR1 is SGDLS and CDR2 YYNGEE. CDR3 length: 17 amino acids. The V gene end was trimmed by 0 bases and the J gene end by 6 bases; junction bases not matched to a gene: 13. CDR3 coding DNA: TGTGCCAGCAGCGTAGAGGACAGGGTAAGGGCTAGCGCTGAAGCTTTCTTT. Residues: CASSVEDRVRASAEAFF.

On this clone: The junction departs from the called germline gene at one end, perhaps through a read error. The chain joins TRBV5-1 to TRBJ2-5; 8 bases align to TRBD2. Germline lookup yields CDR1 SGHRS and CDR2 YFSETQ. CDR3 size: 16 residues. The CDR3 region has the DNA TGCGCCGGCAGCTCCGCGCGGCGGGAGGTTATTGAGACCCAGTACTTC. It is translated as CAGSSARREVIETQYF.

The J gene is TRBJ2-2, the V gene TRBV28, with D perhaps matching TRBD2 (6 bases). V lost 6 bases and J 5 bases, leaving 10 bases between the germline ends. The CDR3 sequence is 13 residues long. Germline V CDR1 and CDR2: MDHEN, SYDVKM. The DNA for the CDR3 is TGTGCCAGCAGACTAGGGAGGACCGGGGAGCTGTTTTTT. Amino acid sequence: CASRLGRTGELFF.

The V and J genes are TRBV28 and TRBJ2-7; D may be TRBD2 (5 bases). CDR1 is MDHEN, CDR2 SYDVKM, per germline. The length of the CDR3 is 13 residues. The ends were cut back, 8 bases at V and 3 bases at J, with 14 bases in the middle. CDR3 residues: CASGTSPLYEQYF. The CDR3 DNA sequence: TGTGCCAGCGGAACTAGTCCCCTCTACGAGCAGTACTTC.

This CDR3 reads CASSLPQGAGELFF. CDR3 DNA: TGTGCCAGCAGTTTACCCCAGGGTGCCGGGGAGCTGTTTTTT. The chain combines TRBV28 with TRBJ2-2; D is perhaps TRBD1 (5 bases). The V end lost 2 bases, the J end lost 6 bases, and 10 bases lay between the germline ends. The CDR3 length is 14 residues. CDR1 is MDHEN, CDR2 SYDVKM, per germline.

The rearrangement joins TRBV14 to TRBJ1-2; D is unclear. The germline V gene has CDR1 SGHDN and CDR2 FVKESK. The length of the CDR3 is 15 residues. V dropped 3 bases and J dropped 2 bases, with 13 bases sitting between them. The CDR3 sequence is CASSHFGILNYGYTF. CDR3 in DNA: TGTGCCAGCAGCCACTTCGGGATCCTAAACTATGGCTACACCTTC.

This chain uses TRBV6-5 with TRBJ2-7; possibly TRBD1 for D (5 bases). This CDR3 region has 11 residues. Germline lookup yields CDR1 MNHEY and CDR2 SVGAGI. V lost 2 bases and J 7 bases, leaving 6 bases between the germline ends. Written as DNA, the CDR3 is TGTGCCAGCAGTTACAAGGGGGAGCAGTACTTC. Translation: CASSYKGEQYF.

This chain joins TRBV7-2 and TRBJ2-6; 9 bases match TRBD1. Germline CDR1 and CDR2: SGHTA and FQGNSA. The CDR3 sequence is 20 residues long. J gave up 4 bases and V 0 bases, and 13 bases lay outside the gene matches. The CDR3 nucleotides are TGTGCCAGCAGCTTAGCGGGGACAGGGCTCCGGTCTTACGGGGCCAACGTCCTGACTTTC. This sequence encodes CASSLAGTGLRSYGANVLTF.

The J gene is TRBJ1-2, the V gene TRBV7-2; TRBD1 matches at 8 bases. The CDR3 is 14 residues long. V shed 2 bases, J shed 7 bases, and the junction held 6 bases outside the gene matches. Germline values: CDR1 SGHTA, CDR2 FQGNSA. CDR3 residues: CASSLKQGGGGYTF. The CDR3 nucleotides are TGTGCCAGCAGCTTAAAACAGGGGGGTGGTGGCTACACCTTC.

The chain carries TRBV2 and TRBJ2-7; 12 bases map to TRBD1. CDR1 and CDR2 from the germline V gene are SNHLY and FYNNEI. The length of the CDR3 is 14 residues. V was clipped by 6 bases and J by 12 bases; unmatched bases: 12. The CDR3 nucleotides read TGTGCCAGCAGAGATCCGGGACAGGGGGCCCGCCCGTACTTC. Translated, it gives CASRDPGQGARPYF.

The chain couples TRBV2 to TRBJ2-7; tentatively, D is TRBD2 (6 bases). The V end was cut by 7 bases, the J end by 3 bases, with 16 bases between. The length of the CDR3 is 14 residues. CDR1 and CDR2 from the germline V gene are SNHLY and FYNNEI. CDR3 nucleotide sequence: TGTGCCAGCAAAAGGGGTCGGGAGATCTACGAGCAGTACTTC. Its protein product is CASKRGREIYEQYF.

This chain links TRBV19 with TRBJ1-2; 8 bases line up with TRBD1. Looked up from germline, CDR1 is LNHDA and CDR2 is SQIVND (reference sequence). The V gene end was trimmed by 6 bases and the J gene end by 7 bases; junction bases not matched to a gene: 4. The CDR3 runs to 12 residues. The CDR3 DNA reads as TGTGCCAGTAGCCGTACAGGGGGTGGCTACACCTTC. This gives the protein CASSRTGGGYTF.

The chain links TRBV11-2 to TRBJ2-5; 7 bases map to TRBD2. Unmatched junction bases numbered 17, after V lost 5 bases and J lost 5 bases. CDR3 length: 17 amino acids. Germline loops: CDR1 SGHAT, CDR2 FQNNGV. CDR3 in amino acids: CASSPPGVLRGSETQYF. For the CDR3, the DNA is TGTGCCAGCAGCCCTCCGGGTGTACTGCGGGGGAGCGAGACCCAGTACTTC.

The gene calls are TRBV5-6 and TRBJ2-7; 10 nucleotides agree with TRBD1. V dropped 4 bases and J dropped 4; count of bases not matched to a gene: 11. This CDR3 region has 16 residues. Looked up from germline, CDR1 is SGHDT and CDR2 is YYEEEE. Written as DNA, the CDR3 is TGTGCCAGCAGCCCGAGGGCGGGACAGGGGACGTACGAGCAGTACTTC. Protein sequence: CASSPRAGQGTYEQYF.